A selection of T cell receptor beta chains follows, all from one sample in a study of T cell repertoires in cytomegalovirus infection. TCRdb ran MiXCR on the reads and lists one entry per CDR3 protein. The profile shows under 850,000 distinct CDR3 sequences, roughly 36% of them singletons. Their antigens remain unidentified. Sequencing was performed on cultured PBMCs, taken from culture after CMV antigen stimulation. The source is a human donor in good health (CMV status not recorded). Some clones in this sample may be carry-over from other donors' samples. Each CDR3 is given with its conserved first and last residue. A D gene is named only where the DNA matches it firmly. Clone size is shown for a subset of rows, as once, few, many or a class of expanded clone.

j_call v_call clone_size d_call cdr3_nt cdr3_aa
TRBJ1-6 TRBV5-3 NA NA TGTGCCAGCAGCTTAGAGACAGCCTCTTTCGTCTTT CASSLETASFVF
TRBJ1-6 TRBV12-3/TRBV12-4 NA NA TGTGCCAGCAACTCTACCCGTCTTGATTCACCCCTCCACTTT CASNSTRLDSPLHF
TRBJ1-5 TRBV12-3/TRBV12-4 few NA TGTGCCAGCAGACACACGGTTGGATATGGCGGTCAGCCCCAGCATTTT CASRHTVGYGGQPQHF
TRBJ1-2 TRBV7-9 few NA TGTGCCAGCAGTCCTGATGGCCCTGTTGGCTACACCTTC CASSPDGPVGYTF
TRBJ2-5 TRBV6-2/TRBV6-3 NA TRBD2 TGTGCCAGCAGTGGATACCTAGCGGGAGGTCGTCGAGAGACCCAGTACTTC CASSGYLAGGRRETQYF
TRBJ1-5 TRBV6-2/TRBV6-3 few NA TGTGCCAGCAGGTGGGATAGCAATCAGCCCCAGCATTTT CASRWDSNQPQHF
TRBJ2-5 TRBV6-2/TRBV6-3 NA TRBD2 TGTGCCAGCAGTTACTCGTCTAGCGGTGAGGGTCAAGAGACCCAGTACTTC CASSYSSSGEGQETQYF
TRBJ1-5 TRBV6-1 NA NA TGTGCCAGCAGTTCTTCCGGGGATCAGCCCCAGCATTTT CASSSSGDQPQHF
TRBJ1-4 TRBV7-2 few TRBD1 TGTGCCAGCGGGGGGACAGGGGATGAAAAACTGTTTTTT CASGGTGDEKLFF
TRBJ2-3 TRBV7-2 NA TRBD2 TGTGCCAGCAGCGTTCCGGGACTAGCAACAGATACGCAGTATTTT CASSVPGLATDTQYF
TRBJ2-1 TRBV7-2 many NA TGTGCCACCCGGAGGGCCAGCTACAATGAGCAGTTCTTC CATRRASYNEQFF
TRBJ1-4 TRBV4-3 NA NA TGCGCCAGCAGCCTAACCATGGGCGAAAAACTGTTTTTT CASSLTMGEKLFF
TRBJ2-7 TRBV12-3/TRBV12-4 NA NA TGTGCCAGCAGTTTGAGATTCCTGGGCGGAGAGAACTACGAGCAGTACTTC CASSLRFLGGENYEQYF
TRBJ2-3 TRBV7-6 NA TRBD2 TGTGCCAGCAGCTTGGCCACGGGATGGGGGGGTTACACAGATACGCAGTATTTT CASSLATGWGGYTDTQYF
TRBJ2-2 TRBV14 NA TRBD2 TGTGCCAGCAGCCACCTACATCGGGCTAGCGGGAGAAAGGCGAACACCGGGGAGCTGTTTTTT CASSHLHRASGRKANTGELFF
TRBJ2-5 TRBV28 few NA TGTGCCAGCAGTTCGAGAACCACCGCCAGGGGCGCGGAGACCCAGTACTTC CASSSRTTARGAETQYF